This T cell receptor beta chain was observed in a study of T cells after yellow fever vaccination. This clonotype was seen repeatedly, ten times or more. Universal primer sites and UMIs were introduced during 5'RACE template-switching synthesis of TCR cDNA. TCRdb processed the 5' RACE reads anew with MiXCR; each CDR3 protein has one entry. The sample lists 200,000 to 250,000 distinct CDR3 sequences; roughly 3% were seen once. Germline CDR1 is LGHDT and CDR2 is YNNKEL (reference sequence). CDR3 length equals 13 residues. V shed 6 bases, J shed 5 bases, and the junction held 3 bases outside the gene matches.

The source material was CD4+ T cells sorted from PBMCs, sampled 10 days after the yellow fever booster vaccination. The J gene is TRBJ2-2, the V gene TRBV3-1, with 7 bases fitting TRBD2. This sequence was found in a man aged 18 to 30 who received the YFV17D yellow fever vaccine. The CDR3 region is CASRRERTGELFF. The CDR3 nucleotides are TGTGCCAGCAGGCGGGAGAGGACCGGGGAGCTGTTTTTT.